These 27 T cell receptor beta chains share one sample of origin, sequenced in a study of CD8 T cells in Susac syndrome. It was with random hexamers that 0.5 to 1 ug RNA was reverse transcribed. TCRdb re-called the immunoSEQ multiplex PCR reads through MiXCR, storing one row per CDR3 protein. Of about 120,000 distinct CDR3 sequences detected, 93% appear once; the ten largest clones hold 0.085% to 0.095%. What was sequenced was CD4+ T cells from PBMCs. These receptors came from a human donor with multiple sclerosis.

The V gene is TRBV2, the J gene TRBJ1-2; the match to TRBD1 covers 9 bases. V was pared by 6 bases and J by 2 bases, with 1 base of the junction left unmatched. CDR3 length equals 13 residues. Germline V CDR1 and CDR2: SNHLY, FYNNEI. CDR3 DNA: TGTGCCAGCAGACAGGGGGCGAACTATGGCTACACCTTC. Its translation is CASRQGANYGYTF. Filled out from reference TRBV2 and TRBJ1-2, the complete variable domain reads EPEVTQTPSHQVTQMGQEVILRCVPISNHLYFYWYRQILGQKVEFLVSFYNNEISEKSEIFDDQFSVERPDGSNFTLKIRSTKLEDSAMYFCASRQGANYGYTFGSGTRLTVV.

V and J are TRBV5-1 and TRBJ1-6; 7 bases map to TRBD1. V dropped 5 bases and J dropped 7; count of bases not matched to a gene: 6. In germline, CDR1 is SGHRS, CDR2 YFSETQ. The CDR3 extends over 14 amino acids. CDR3 coding DNA: TGCGCCAGCAGACCGGGACAGCCAAATTCACCCCTCCACTTT. Protein: CASRPGQPNSPLHF.

The chain is built from TRBV19 and TRBJ2-1; D gene ambiguous. From germline, CDR1 is LNHDA and CDR2 SQIVND (reference sequence). This CDR3 contains 17 residues. The ends were cut back, 3 bases at V and 0 bases at J, with 15 bases in the middle. The CDR3 nucleotides are TGTGCCAGTAGTATTATGGGGTCGGGTAGCTCCTACAATGAGCAGTTCTTC. This gives the protein CASSIMGSGSSYNEQFF.

The chain couples TRBV19 to TRBJ2-2, with D uncertain. Trimming removed 5 bases at V and 4 bases at J, with 14 bases between. Germline V gene lookup returns CDR1 LNHDA and CDR2 SQIVND (reference sequence). The CDR3 runs to 15 residues. Here the CDR3 reads CASSVPFFGTGELFF. The CDR3 region has the DNA TGTGCCAGTAGTGTCCCATTCTTCGGCACCGGGGAGCTGTTTTTT.

V gene TRBV2 combines with J gene TRBJ2-3; D remains ambiguous. CDR1 is SNHLY and CDR2 is FYNNEI in the germline V gene. V lost 4 bases to trimming and J lost 5 bases, with 7 bases between them. This CDR3 spans 12 amino acids. Here the CDR3 reads CASSVLKDTQYF. As DNA, the CDR3 is TGTGCCAGCAGTGTTCTGAAAGATACGCAGTATTTT.

V and J are TRBV18 and TRBJ2-6, with D uncertain. V lost 5 bases and J 0 bases, leaving 5 bases between the germline ends. Germline values: CDR1 KGHSH, CDR2 LQKENI. The CDR3 length is 14 residues. The CDR3 loop is CASSLISGANVLTF. The CDR3, as DNA: TGTGCCAGCTCATTAATCTCTGGGGCCAACGTCCTGACTTTC.

This chain connects TRBV3-1 to TRBJ1-4, with D unresolved. Germline-derived CDR1 and CDR2 are LGHDT and YNNKEL (reference sequence). V lost 1 base and J lost 5, with 11 bases in between. This CDR3 has 15 residues. CDR3 bases: TGTGCCAGCAGCCAAGGCCCCGGAGAGAATGAAAAACTGTTTTTT. This translates into CASSQGPGENEKLFF.

This chain joins TRBV6-6 and TRBJ2-1; a weak D match, TRBD1 (5 bases). The germline V and J ends were trimmed by 2 bases and 1 base, with 9 bases remaining between them. The CDR3 runs 15 residues. CDR1 and CDR2 from the germline V gene are MNHNY and SVGAGI (reference sequence). CDR3 coding DNA: TGTGCCAGCAGTTACGACAGAGTGTCCTACAATGAGCAGTTCTTC. It yields the protein CASSYDRVSYNEQFF.

This chain joins TRBV12-3 or TRBV12-4 and TRBJ1-4; D gene unclear. V was cut by 3 bases and J by 5 bases, with 7 bases left in between. This CDR3 is 13 amino acids long. For the CDR3, the DNA is TGTGCCAGCAGTTTTCGAGGGAATGAAAAACTGTTTTTT. This translates into CASSFRGNEKLFF.

This clonotype has only one observation. The J gene is TRBJ1-1, the V gene TRBV25-1, with TRBD1 as a possible D gene (5 bases). Per the germline V gene, CDR1 is MGHDK and CDR2 is SYGVNS. CDR3 length: 15 residues. V was clipped by 2 bases and J by 9 bases, with 19 bases between them. CDR3 coding DNA: TGTGCCAGCAGTGAAATGGGACCCCCTGGGGGAAAAGCTTTCTTT. Translated, it gives CASSEMGPPGGKAFF.

The J gene is TRBJ1-1, the V gene TRBV18; D is possibly TRBD1 (5 bases). V gave up 3 bases and J gave up 4 bases, with 18 bases separating them. The CDR3 spans 16 residues. Germline lookup yields CDR1 KGHSH and CDR2 LQKENI. In DNA, the CDR3 is TGTGCCAGCTCACCCCGCCCCCCTGGCCAGGGCACTGAAGCTTTCTTT. Translated, it gives CASSPRPPGQGTEAFF.

This clonotype came up a few times. V usage is TRBV7-9 and J usage is TRBJ2-5, with TRBD1 identical over 9 bases. Germline trimming cut 6 bases from V and 13 bases from J; bases unmatched to any gene: 6. From germline, CDR1 is SEHNR and CDR2 FQNEAQ (reference sequence). The length of the CDR3 is 11 residues. CDR3 bases: TGTGCCAGCAGACTACAGGGGGCTATGTACTTC. Translation gives CASRLQGAMYF.

J is TRBJ1-1 and V is TRBV5-1; tentatively, D is TRBD1 (5 bases). The length of the CDR3 is 16 residues. V was shortened by 4 bases and J by 0 bases, with 16 bases between the two germline ends. The germline V gene has CDR1 SGHRS and CDR2 YFSETQ. The CDR3 bases are TGCGCCAGCAGCGGGGGAGAAGGCAGGATGAACACTGAAGCTTTCTTT. This sequence encodes CASSGGEGRMNTEAFF.

The chain carries TRBV6-1 and TRBJ2-4; the match to TRBD1 covers 7 bases. V dropped 5 bases and J dropped 0; count of bases not matched to a gene: 7. CDR1 is MNHNS, CDR2 SASEGT, per germline. This CDR3 has 16 residues. In nucleotides, the CDR3 is TGTGCCAGCAGTCTTCCGGGACAGCTAGCCAAAAACATTCAGTACTTC. Encoded protein: CASSLPGQLAKNIQYF.

V usage is TRBV5-1 and J usage is TRBJ1-6; 12 positions agree with TRBD1. The CDR3 is 15 amino acids. The V segment lost 4 bases and the J segment 10 bases; nucleotides outside the gene matches: 6. CDR1 is SGHRS and CDR2 is YFSETQ in the germline V gene. CDR3: CASSGTGGAGSPLHF. The CDR3, as DNA: TGCGCCAGCAGCGGGACAGGGGGCGCAGGGTCACCCCTCCACTTT.

The chain is built from TRBV6-2 or TRBV6-3 and TRBJ2-2; D is undetermined. Germline CDR1 is MNHEY and CDR2 is SVGEGT. There are 13 residues in the CDR3. Between the trimmed V and J ends, which lost 6 bases and 5 bases, there was a span of 10 bases. The CDR3 DNA sequence: TGTGCCAGCAGAAACTCTCGGACCGGGGAGCTGTTTTTT. It encodes CASRNSRTGELFF.

The chain uses TRBV7-9 and TRBJ2-3, with D uncertain. CDR1 is SEHNR, CDR2 FQNEAQ, per germline (reference sequence). Trimming shortened V by 2 bases and J by 4 bases, and 13 bases separated the two germline ends. The CDR3 totals 15 residues. This chain's CDR3 is CASSLLGWEADTQYF. CDR3 nucleotides: TGTGCCAGCAGCTTACTGGGTTGGGAAGCAGATACGCAGTATTTT. The full variable domain, with the rest looked up from reference TRBV7-9 and TRBJ2-3, is DTGVSQNPRHKITKRGQNVTFRCDPISEHNRLYWYRQTLGQGPEFLTYFQNEAQLEKSRLLSDRFSAERPKGSFSTLEIQRTEQGDSAMYLCASSLLGWEADTQYFGPGTRLTVL.

This clonotype has just one count. The chain combines TRBV3-1 with TRBJ2-5; 7 positions agree with TRBD2. Germline V gives CDR1 LGHDT, CDR2 YNNKEL (reference sequence). The length of the CDR3 is 15 residues. J gave up 5 bases and V 3 bases, and 9 bases lay outside the gene matches. CDR3 amino acids: CASSHYSKAGETQYF. CDR3 in DNA: TGTGCCAGCAGCCATTATTCCAAAGCGGGGGAGACCCAGTACTTC.

The CDR3 sequence: CATSGVNEQFF. The CDR3 DNA reads as TGTGCCACCAGTGGGGTCAATGAGCAGTTCTTC. The V and J genes are TRBV24-1 and TRBJ2-1; D ambiguous. Trimming took off 5 bases at V and 6 bases at J, with 4 bases between the two ends. CDR1 is KGHDR, CDR2 SFDVKD, per germline. The CDR3 runs 11 residues.

V usage is TRBV9 and J usage is TRBJ2-5; 14 bases fit TRBD2. V gave up 6 bases and J gave up 5 bases; unmatched junction bases: 6. Looked up from germline, CDR1 is SGDLS and CDR2 is YYNGEE. The CDR3 length is 15 residues. The CDR3 region is CASTRLAGGQETQYF. The CDR3 region has the DNA TGTGCCAGCACCCGACTAGCGGGGGGGCAGGAGACCCAGTACTTC.

The chain carries TRBV10-3 and TRBJ1-1; D gene uncertain. Germline V gene lookup returns CDR1 ENHRY and CDR2 SYGVKD. V lost 4 bases and J 1 base, leaving 7 bases between the germline ends. The CDR3 length is 13 residues. The chain's CDR3 is CAISVNGNTEAFF. The CDR3 DNA reads as TGTGCCATCAGTGTAAACGGGAACACTGAAGCTTTCTTT.

The chain carries TRBV18 and TRBJ1-2, with D possibly matching TRBD1 (6 bases). V lost 3 bases and J lost 3, with 8 bases in between. Germline V gene lookup returns CDR1 KGHSH and CDR2 LQKENI. The CDR3 totals 13 residues. Here the CDR3 DNA reads TGTGCCAGCTCACCGGGGGCCGACTATGGCTACACCTTC. Encoded protein: CASSPGADYGYTF. The variable domain in full, completed from reference TRBV18 and TRBJ1-2, reads NAGVMQNPRHLVRRRGQEARLRCSPMKGHSHVYWYRQLPEEGLKFMVYLQKENIIDESGMPKERFSAEFPKEGPSILRIQQVVRGDSAAYFCASSPGADYGYTFGSGTRLTVV.

CDR3 loop: CATRKDLGAGELFF. The CDR3 bases are TGTGCCACCAGGAAGGACCTCGGGGCCGGGGAGCTGTTTTTT. The V call is TRBV15, the J call TRBJ2-2; a possible D gene is TRBD2 (5 bases). CDR3 length: 14 residues. V gave up 6 bases and J gave up 6 bases, with 14 bases separating them. Germline V CDR1 and CDR2: LNHNV, YYDKDF (reference sequence).

The chain has TRBV6-2 or TRBV6-3 and TRBJ1-5, with a tentative D call TRBD1 (6 bases). Trimming stripped 6 bases from V and 1 base from J, with 7 bases between. Germline loops: CDR1 MNHEY, CDR2 SVGEGT. The length of the CDR3 is 13 residues. The CDR3 bases are TGTGCCAGCAGGAGGGGGAGCAATCAGCCCCAGCATTTT. Residues: CASRRGSNQPQHF.

The V call is TRBV28, the J call TRBJ1-2; D not resolved. The CDR3 runs 13 residues. Trimming took off 6 bases at V and 3 bases at J, with 11 bases between the two ends. Per germline, CDR1 MDHEN and CDR2 SYDVKM. The CDR3: CASRPSEYYGYTF. CDR3 nucleotides: TGTGCCAGCAGGCCATCAGAATACTATGGCTACACCTTC.

This clonotype was seen just once. The chain carries TRBV28 and TRBJ1-5, with D uncertain. The CDR3 contains 12 residues. V was pared by 2 bases and J by 4 bases, with 3 bases between. CDR1 and CDR2 (germline): MDHEN, SYDVKM. The CDR3 is CASSLMNQPQHF. The CDR3 coding sequence is TGTGCCAGCAGTTTAATGAATCAGCCCCAGCATTTT.

The chain recombines TRBV15 with TRBJ2-5, with 7 bases identical to TRBD1. CDR3 length: 14 amino acids. The trim removed 0 bases at V and 4 bases at J, leaving 2 bases unmatched. Germline-derived CDR1 and CDR2 are LNHNV and YYDKDF (reference sequence). The chain's CDR3 is CATSREDRRETQYF. The DNA for the CDR3 is TGTGCCACCAGCAGAGAGGACAGGAGAGAGACCCAGTACTTC.